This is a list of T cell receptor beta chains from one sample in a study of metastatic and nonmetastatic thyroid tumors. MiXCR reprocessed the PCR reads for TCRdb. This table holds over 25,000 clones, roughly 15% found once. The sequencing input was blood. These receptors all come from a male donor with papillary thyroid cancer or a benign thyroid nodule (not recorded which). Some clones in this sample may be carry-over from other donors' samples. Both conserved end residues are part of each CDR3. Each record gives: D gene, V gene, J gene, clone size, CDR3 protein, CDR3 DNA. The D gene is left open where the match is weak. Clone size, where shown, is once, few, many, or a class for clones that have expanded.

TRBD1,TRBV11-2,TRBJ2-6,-,CASYRDRVIPWANVLTF,TGTGCCAGCTACCGGGACAGGGTAATCCCTTGGGCCAACGTCCTTACTTTC
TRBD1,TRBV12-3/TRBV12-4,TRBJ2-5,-,CASRMQQGQETQYF,TGTGCCAGCAGGATGCAACAGGGGCAAGAGACCCAGTACTTC
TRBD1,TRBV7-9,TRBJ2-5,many,CASSARDRGQTQYF,TGTGCCAGCAGCGCGAGGGACAGGGGACAGACCCAGTACTTC
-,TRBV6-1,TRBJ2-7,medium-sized,CASSPGRTIVHEQYF,TGTGCCAGCAGTCCGGGACGCACCATAGTTCACGAGCAGTACTTC
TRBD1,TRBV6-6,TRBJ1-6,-,CASSYSRTGESPLHF,TGTGCCAGCAGTTACTCAAGGACAGGGGAATCACCCCTCCACTTT
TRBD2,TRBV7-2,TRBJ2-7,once,CASSFSGRNSYEQYF,TGTGCCAGCAGCTTTAGCGGGAGGAACTCCTACGAGCAGTACTTC
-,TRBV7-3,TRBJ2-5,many,CASSLLTGETQYF,TGTGCCAGCAGCTTACTGACAGGAGAGACCCAGTACTTC
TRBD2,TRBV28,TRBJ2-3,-,CASSLLLSGTSGMRDTQYF,TGTGCCAGCAGTTTGCTTCTCTCCGGGACTAGCGGGATGAGAGATACGCAGTATTTT
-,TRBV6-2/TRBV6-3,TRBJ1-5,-,CASSPYAYSNQPKHF,TGTGCCAGCAGTCCCTACGCATATAGTAATCAGCCCAAGCATTTT
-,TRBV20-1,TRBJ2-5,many,CSAGKSAEETQYF,TGCAGTGCTGGTAAATCGGCCGAAGAGACCCAGTACTTC
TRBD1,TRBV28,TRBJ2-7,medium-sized,CASSFPGGEQYF,TGTGCCAGCAGTTTTCCAGGGGGCGAGCAGTACTTC
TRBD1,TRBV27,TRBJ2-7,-,CASSAGSGTGDSYEQYF,TGTGCCAGCAGTGCGGGGTCTGGGACAGGGGACTCCTACGAGCAGTACTTC
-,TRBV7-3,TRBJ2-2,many,CASSLSPNTGELFF,TGTGCCAGCAGCTTATCACCGAACACCGGGGAGCTGTTTTTT
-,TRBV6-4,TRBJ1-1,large,CASSDGENTEAFF,TGTGCCAGCAGTGACGGGGAGAACACTGAAGCTTTCTTT
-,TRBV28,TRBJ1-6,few,CASSQMGGGSPLHF,TGTGCCAGCAGCCAAATGGGGGGAGGTTCACCCCTCCACTTT
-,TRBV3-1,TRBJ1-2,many,CASSQDEQSYYGYTF,TGTGCCAGCAGCCAAGACGAACAGAGTTACTATGGCTACACCTTC